Shown below are 18 T cell receptor beta chains from a single sample sequenced in a study of blood T cell repertoires in COVID-19. Clones were sequenced by immunoSEQ multiplex PCR, and TCRdb holds only the in-frame ones, with some missing. This table has approximately 300,000 clones, roughly 90% appearing once. Sequencing was performed on PBMCs or T cells enriched from blood (not recorded which). These receptors were obtained from a woman aged 25 to 39 who had recovered from COVID-19.

The V gene is TRBV10-3, the J gene TRBJ2-5; D perhaps matches TRBD2 (7 bases). V dropped 9 bases and J dropped 5 bases, with 25 bases sitting between them. This CDR3 spans 16 amino acids. The V gene's germline CDR1 is ENHRY and CDR2 SYGVKD. The CDR3 DNA sequence: TGTGCCATTGGCCCAGGTTTGGGGGGGCCTGGGGAGACCCAGTACTTC. Amino acids: CAIGPGLGGPGETQYF.

The chain uses TRBV18 and TRBJ2-1; 11 nucleotides agree with TRBD2. The CDR3 has 14 residues. After removal of 9 bases from V and 7 bases from J, the junction contained 8 bases not matched to a gene. CDR1 is KGHSH, CDR2 LQKENI, per germline. CDR3 bases: TGTGCCAGTCGACTAGCGGGAAGGGGTAATGAGCAGTTCTTC. Translating it yields CASRLAGRGNEQFF.

The chain links TRBV4-1 to TRBJ2-5; TRBD1 agrees at 8 bases. The V and J ends lost 3 bases and 4 bases, in that order; junction bases with no gene match: 10. Germline V gene data show CDR1 as MGHRA and CDR2 as YSYEKL. The CDR3 is 16 residues long. CDR3 DNA: TGCGCCAGCAGCCACTACCCCCAGGGGGCTGGAGAGACCCAGTACTTC. Translation gives CASSHYPQGAGETQYF.

This clone was detected once. The chain combines TRBV5-1 with TRBJ1-4; D is ambiguous. The V and J ends lost 4 bases and 5 bases respectively, with 9 bases between them. The CDR3 is 13 residues long. CDR1 is SGHRS, CDR2 YFSETQ, per germline. This chain's CDR3 is CASSVGSNEKLFF. The CDR3 nucleotides read TGCGCCAGCAGCGTCGGGTCAAATGAAAAACTGTTTTTT.

The rearrangement links TRBV4-1 to TRBJ1-6; D is undetermined. V lost 4 bases and J 0 bases, leaving 7 bases between the germline ends. The CDR3 consists of 15 residues. The germline V gene encodes CDR1 MGHRA and CDR2 YSYEKL. CDR3 amino acids: CASSPGSSYNSPLHF. The CDR3 nucleotides read TGCGCCAGCAGCCCGGGGAGCTCCTATAATTCACCCCTCCACTTT.

This clone was recorded only once. The chain joins TRBV6-5 to TRBJ1-5; 9 bases are shared with TRBD1. CDR1 and CDR2 (germline): MNHEY, SVGAGI. J gave up 2 bases and V 5 bases, and 4 bases lay outside the gene matches. This CDR3 is built from 15 residues. The CDR3 reads CASSPRTGGNQPQHF. The CDR3, as DNA: TGTGCCAGCAGTCCTCGGACAGGGGGCAATCAGCCCCAGCATTTT.

In the case of this clone: This sample also contains other DNA sequences that code for the same CDR3. The chain is built from TRBV6-1 and TRBJ1-3; 9 bases align to TRBD1. Trimming took 1 base from V and 4 from J; bases not matched to a gene: 5. Germline V gene data show CDR1 as MNHNS and CDR2 as SASEGT. The CDR3 has 16 residues. CDR3 bases: TGTGCCAGCAGTGAAGGGGGGACAGGGTCAGGAAACACCATATATTTT. Encoded protein: CASSEGGTGSGNTIYF.

This chain links TRBV28 with TRBJ2-7; D gene ambiguous. V lost 3 bases and J lost 7, with 7 bases in between. Per the germline V gene, CDR1 is MDHEN and CDR2 is SYDVKM. The CDR3 is made up of 11 amino acids. The CDR3 DNA reads as TGTGCCAGCAGTTTGAACTGGGAGCAGTACTTC. This translates into CASSLNWEQYF.

The chain combines TRBV7-9 with TRBJ1-2; D is perhaps TRBD1 (5 bases). There are 19 residues in the CDR3. Trimming stripped 2 bases from V and 1 base from J, with 23 bases between. Germline CDR1 SEHNR, CDR2 FQNEAQ (reference sequence). The DNA of the CDR3 is TGTGCCAGCAGCTTAAAGGGGTGGGTGATGGACACCCTTAACTATGGCTACACCTTC. This encodes CASSLKGWVMDTLNYGYTF.

The chain combines TRBV7-2 with TRBJ2-3; 9 bases line up with TRBD2. CDR1 and CDR2 (germline): SGHTA, FQGNSA. V gave up 3 bases and J gave up 4 bases; unmatched junction bases: 2. The CDR3 covers 14 residues. The CDR3 region is CASSLGLAPDTQYF. The CDR3 coding sequence is TGTGCCAGCAGCTTGGGACTAGCCCCAGATACGCAGTATTTT.

This chain connects TRBV9 to TRBJ1-4; a possible D gene is TRBD1 (5 bases). In germline, CDR1 is SGDLS, CDR2 YYNGEE. Deletions cut 4 bases from V and 4 bases from J, with 8 bases between. CDR3 size: 13 residues. The CDR3 DNA reads as TGTGCCAGCAGCACACAGGATAATGAAAAACTGTTTTTT. It is translated as CASSTQDNEKLFF.

This chain joins TRBV5-5 and TRBJ1-6; tentatively, D is TRBD1 (5 bases). Trimming removed 1 base at V and 9 bases at J, with 14 bases between. The CDR3 contains 15 residues. CDR1 is SGHKS and CDR2 is YYEKEE in the germline V gene (reference sequence). The CDR3 reads CASSLFGTLPSPLHF. CDR3 in DNA: TGTGCCAGCAGCTTGTTCGGGACTTTGCCTTCACCCCTCCACTTT.

V is TRBV28 and J is TRBJ1-2, with TRBD1 identical over 7 bases. The CDR3 runs to 16 residues. Germline CDR1 is MDHEN and CDR2 is SYDVKM. The V gene end was trimmed by 6 bases and the J gene end by 5 bases; junction bases not matched to a gene: 15. The CDR3 spells CASRKLTGTAIYGYTF. CDR3 DNA sequence: TGTGCCAGCAGGAAATTAACCGGGACAGCAATTTATGGCTACACCTTC.

The chain is built from TRBV7-8 and TRBJ2-1, with 14 positions matching TRBD2. The V gene end was trimmed by 1 base and the J gene end by 4 bases; junction bases not matched to a gene: 9. The CDR3 spans 19 residues. Germline CDR1 and CDR2: SGHVS and FQNEAQ. The CDR3 DNA reads TGTGCCAGCAGCTTAGTCCTTTCGAGGACTAGCGGGGGGTACAATGAGCAGTTCTTC. It is translated as CASSLVLSRTSGGYNEQFF.

V usage is TRBV7-9 and J usage is TRBJ1-5; D is undetermined. The CDR3 is 17 residues long. Germline V gene data show CDR1 as SEHNR and CDR2 as FQNEAQ (reference sequence). V dropped 10 bases and J dropped 4 bases, with 26 bases sitting between them. The CDR3 coding sequence is TGTGCCATCCAGGCCACCCTTCTGGGCACGGTAAATCAGCCCCAGCATTTT. This sequence encodes CAIQATLLGTVNQPQHF.

The chain combines TRBV13 with TRBJ2-1, with 10 nucleotides matching TRBD1. The CDR3 is 15 amino acids. With V trimmed by 4 bases and J by 8 bases, 8 bases remained unmatched. Looked up from germline, CDR1 is PRHDT and CDR2 is FYEKMQ (reference sequence). CDR3 in DNA: TGTGCCAGCAGCTCTCGTGGGGACAGGGGTTATGAGCAGTTCTTC. Translated: CASSSRGDRGYEQFF.

The V call is TRBV6-5, the J call TRBJ2-7; D possibly corresponds to TRBD1 (6 bases). The length of the CDR3 is 15 residues. Germline V lookup: CDR1 MNHEY, CDR2 SVGAGI. Trimming removed 10 bases from V and 3 bases from J, with 22 bases in between. This CDR3 is CATTYLRDMNYEQYF. CDR3 bases: TGTGCCACCACCTACCTAAGGGACATGAACTACGAGCAGTACTTC.

The rearrangement joins TRBV19 to TRBJ2-5, with 7 bases matching TRBD1. This CDR3 has 14 residues. With V trimmed by 1 base and J by 5 bases, 4 bases remained unmatched. In germline, CDR1 is LNHDA, CDR2 SQIVND (reference sequence). The CDR3 reads CASSIGQGSETQYF. Here the CDR3 DNA reads TGTGCCAGTAGTATAGGACAGGGATCGGAGACCCAGTACTTC.